Each of the 2 T cell receptor beta chains below was sequenced from the same sample in a study of graft-versus-host responses after intestinal transplantation. Libraries were prepared by immunoSEQ multiplex PCR; TCRdb keeps only in-frame clonotypes and omits some of them. The sample has about 120,000 clones; over 85% are singletons. What these receptors recognize is not known. Source: unstimulated CD4+ T cells sorted from spleen or lymph node cells, taken before transplant. These receptors were obtained from a human donor who was the organ donor for an intestinal transplant.

V usage is TRBV5-1 and J usage is TRBJ2-1, with D possibly TRBD2 on 6 matching bases. V lost 3 bases and J lost 3, with 13 bases in between. The CDR3 is 15 amino acids. From germline, CDR1 is SGHRS and CDR2 YFSETQ. Here the CDR3 reads CASSSRDSYYNEQFF. The CDR3 coding sequence is TGCGCCAGCAGCTCCCGGGACTCCTACTACAATGAGCAGTTCTTC.

The chain couples TRBV11-2 to TRBJ2-7, with a tentative D call TRBD2 (6 bases). The CDR3 extends over 15 amino acids. V was pared by 5 bases and J by 2 bases, with 16 bases between. CDR1 is SGHAT and CDR2 is FQNNGV in the germline V gene. The CDR3 spells CASSDYRWRAYEQYF. CDR3 coding DNA: TGTGCCAGCAGCGATTACAGGTGGAGGGCCTACGAGCAGTACTTC.